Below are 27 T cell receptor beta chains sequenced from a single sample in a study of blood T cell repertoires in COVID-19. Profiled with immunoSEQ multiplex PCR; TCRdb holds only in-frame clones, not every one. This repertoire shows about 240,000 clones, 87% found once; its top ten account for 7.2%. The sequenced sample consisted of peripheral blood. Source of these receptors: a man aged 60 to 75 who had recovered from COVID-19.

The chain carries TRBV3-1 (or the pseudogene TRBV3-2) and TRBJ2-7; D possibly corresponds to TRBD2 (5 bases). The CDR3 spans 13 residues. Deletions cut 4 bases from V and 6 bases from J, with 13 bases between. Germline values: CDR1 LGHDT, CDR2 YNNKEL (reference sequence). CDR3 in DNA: TGTGCCAGCAGCCTCTTAGCGTGGGGCGAGCAGTACTTC. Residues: CASSLLAWGEQYF.

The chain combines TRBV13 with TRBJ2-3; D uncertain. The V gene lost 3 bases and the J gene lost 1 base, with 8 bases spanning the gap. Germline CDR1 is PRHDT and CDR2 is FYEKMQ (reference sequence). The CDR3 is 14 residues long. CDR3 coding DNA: TGTGCCAGCAGCTTGAGATCGGGCACAGATACGCAGTATTTT. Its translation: CASSLRSGTDTQYF.

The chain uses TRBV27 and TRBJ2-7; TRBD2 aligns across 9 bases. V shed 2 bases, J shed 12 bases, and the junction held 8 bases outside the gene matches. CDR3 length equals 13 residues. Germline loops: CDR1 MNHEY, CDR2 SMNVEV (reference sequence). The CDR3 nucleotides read TGTGCCAGCAGTTTACATGCTAGCGGGGTCCCGTACTTC. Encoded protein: CASSLHASGVPYF.

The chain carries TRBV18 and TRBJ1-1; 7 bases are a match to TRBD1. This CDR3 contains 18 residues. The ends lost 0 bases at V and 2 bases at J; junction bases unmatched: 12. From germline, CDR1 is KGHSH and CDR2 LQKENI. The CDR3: CASSPPGKQGGSNTEAFF. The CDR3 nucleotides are TGTGCCAGCTCACCACCGGGCAAACAAGGGGGCAGCAACACTGAAGCTTTCTTT.

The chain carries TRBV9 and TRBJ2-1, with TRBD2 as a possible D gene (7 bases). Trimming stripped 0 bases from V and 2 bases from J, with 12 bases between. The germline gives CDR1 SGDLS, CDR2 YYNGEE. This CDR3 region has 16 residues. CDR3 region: CASSVAEGGTYNEQFF. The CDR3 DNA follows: TGTGCCAGCAGCGTAGCTGAGGGGGGGACCTACAATGAGCAGTTCTTC.

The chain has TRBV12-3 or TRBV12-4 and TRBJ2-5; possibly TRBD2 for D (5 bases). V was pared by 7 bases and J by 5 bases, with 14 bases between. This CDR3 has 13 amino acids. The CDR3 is CASTAPSRETQYF. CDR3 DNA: TGTGCCAGCACCGCCCCTAGCCGCGAGACCCAGTACTTC.

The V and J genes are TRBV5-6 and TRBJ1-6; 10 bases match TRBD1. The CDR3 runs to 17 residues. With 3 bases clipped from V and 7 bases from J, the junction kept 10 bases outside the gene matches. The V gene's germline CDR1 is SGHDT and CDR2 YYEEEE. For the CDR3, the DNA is TGTGCCAGCAGCTCCTACGGACAGGGGGGTCAAAATTCACCCCTCCACTTT. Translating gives CASSSYGQGGQNSPLHF. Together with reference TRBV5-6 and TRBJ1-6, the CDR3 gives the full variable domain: DAGVTQSPTHLIKTRGQQVTLRCSPKSGHDTVSWYQQALGQGPQFIFQYYEEEERQRGNFPDRFSGHQFPNYSSELNVNALLLGDSALYLCASSSYGQGGQNSPLHFGNGTRLTVT.

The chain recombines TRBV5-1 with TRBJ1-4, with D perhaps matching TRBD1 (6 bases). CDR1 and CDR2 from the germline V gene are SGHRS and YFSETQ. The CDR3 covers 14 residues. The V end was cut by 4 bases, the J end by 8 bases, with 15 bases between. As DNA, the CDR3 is TGCGCCAGCAGCATCACAGGGCAAGACGAAAAACTGTTTTTT. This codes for CASSITGQDEKLFF. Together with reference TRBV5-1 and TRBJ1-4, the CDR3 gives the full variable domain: KAGVTQTPRYLIKTRGQQVTLSCSPISGHRSVSWYQQTPGQGLQFLFEYFSETQRNKGNFPGRFSGRQFSNSRSEMNVSTLELGDSALYLCASSITGQDEKLFFGSGTQLSVL.

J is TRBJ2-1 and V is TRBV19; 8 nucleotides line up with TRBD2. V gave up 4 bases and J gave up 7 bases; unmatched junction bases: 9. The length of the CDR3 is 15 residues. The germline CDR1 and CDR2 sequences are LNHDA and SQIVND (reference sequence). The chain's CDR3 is CASSTGTSIINEQFF. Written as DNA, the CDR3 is TGTGCCAGTAGTACCGGGACTAGTATCATAAATGAGCAGTTCTTC.

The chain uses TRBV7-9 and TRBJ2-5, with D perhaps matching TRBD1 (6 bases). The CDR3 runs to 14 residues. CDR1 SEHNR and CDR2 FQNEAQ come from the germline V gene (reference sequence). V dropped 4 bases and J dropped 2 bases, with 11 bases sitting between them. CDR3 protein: CASSSGQFQETQYF. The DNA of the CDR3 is TGTGCCAGCAGCTCTGGACAGTTTCAAGAGACCCAGTACTTC.

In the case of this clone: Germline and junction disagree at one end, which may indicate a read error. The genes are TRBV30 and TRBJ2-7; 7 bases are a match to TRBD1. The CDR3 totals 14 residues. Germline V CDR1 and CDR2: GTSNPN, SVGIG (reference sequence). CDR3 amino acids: CACFWFPRTGALIF. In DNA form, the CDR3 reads TGTGCCTGTTTTTGGTTCCCCCGAACAGGGGCCCTCATCTTC.

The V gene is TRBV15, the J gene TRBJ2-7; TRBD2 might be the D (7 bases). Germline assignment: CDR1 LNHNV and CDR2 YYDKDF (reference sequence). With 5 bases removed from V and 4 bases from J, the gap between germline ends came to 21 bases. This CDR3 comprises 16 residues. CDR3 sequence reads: CATSPHRRGGVYEQYF. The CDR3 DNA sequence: TGTGCCACCAGCCCGCACCGGAGGGGGGGGGTTTACGAGCAGTACTTC.

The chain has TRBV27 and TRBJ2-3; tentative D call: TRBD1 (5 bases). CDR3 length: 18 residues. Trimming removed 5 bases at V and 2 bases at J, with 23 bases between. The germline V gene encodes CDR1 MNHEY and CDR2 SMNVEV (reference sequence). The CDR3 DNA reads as TGTGCCAGCAGTGTCGGGTGGGGCCGGGCCCCGTACACAGATACGCAGTATTTT. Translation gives CASSVGWGRAPYTDTQYF.

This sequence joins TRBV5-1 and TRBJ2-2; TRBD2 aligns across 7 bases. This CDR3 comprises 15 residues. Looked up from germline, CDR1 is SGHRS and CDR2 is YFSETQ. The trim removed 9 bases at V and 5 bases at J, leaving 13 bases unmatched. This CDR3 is CATQTGLPGTGELFF. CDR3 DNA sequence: TGCGCCACCCAGACGGGACTACCCGGTACCGGGGAGCTGTTTTTT.

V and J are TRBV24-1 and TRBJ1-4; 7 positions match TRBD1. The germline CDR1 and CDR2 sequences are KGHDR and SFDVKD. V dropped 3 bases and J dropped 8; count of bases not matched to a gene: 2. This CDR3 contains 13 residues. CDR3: CATSDPGQEKLFF. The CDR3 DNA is TGTGCCACCAGTGATCCGGGACAGGAAAAACTGTTTTTT.

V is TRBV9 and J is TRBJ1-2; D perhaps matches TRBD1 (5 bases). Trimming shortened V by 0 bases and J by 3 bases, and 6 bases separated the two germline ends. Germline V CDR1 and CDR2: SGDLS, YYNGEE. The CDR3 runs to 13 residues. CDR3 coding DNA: TGTGCCAGCAGCGTAGAGGGGTACTATGGCTACACCTTC. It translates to CASSVEGYYGYTF.

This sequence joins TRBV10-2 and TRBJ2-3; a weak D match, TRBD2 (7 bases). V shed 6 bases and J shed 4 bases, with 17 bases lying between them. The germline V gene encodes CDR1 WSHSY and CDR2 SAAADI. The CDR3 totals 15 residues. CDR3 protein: CASRRGGVVADTQYF. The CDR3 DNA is TGCGCCAGCAGGAGGGGGGGCGTTGTTGCAGATACGCAGTATTTT.

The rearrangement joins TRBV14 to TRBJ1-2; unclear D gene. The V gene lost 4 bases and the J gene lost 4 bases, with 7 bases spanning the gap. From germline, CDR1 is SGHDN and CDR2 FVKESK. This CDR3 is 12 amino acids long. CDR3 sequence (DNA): TGTGCCAGCAGCCCAAACAGCTATGGCTACACCTTC. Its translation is CASSPNSYGYTF.

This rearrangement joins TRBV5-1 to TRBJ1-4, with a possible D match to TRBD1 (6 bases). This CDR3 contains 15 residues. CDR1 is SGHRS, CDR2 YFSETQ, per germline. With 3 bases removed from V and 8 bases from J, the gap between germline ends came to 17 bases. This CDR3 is CASSSGRDRTEKLFF. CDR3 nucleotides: TGCGCCAGCAGCTCCGGAAGAGACAGGACGGAAAAACTGTTTTTT. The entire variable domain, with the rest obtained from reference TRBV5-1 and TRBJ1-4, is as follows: KAGVTQTPRYLIKTRGQQVTLSCSPISGHRSVSWYQQTPGQGLQFLFEYFSETQRNKGNFPGRFSGRQFSNSRSEMNVSTLELGDSALYLCASSSGRDRTEKLFFGSGTQLSVL.

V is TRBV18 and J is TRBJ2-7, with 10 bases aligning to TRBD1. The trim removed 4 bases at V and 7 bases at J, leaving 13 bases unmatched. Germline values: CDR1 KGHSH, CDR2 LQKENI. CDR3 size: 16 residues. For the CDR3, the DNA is TGTGCCAGCTCACAAGTCCAACCGGGACAGGGGTTGGAGCAGTACTTC. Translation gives CASSQVQPGQGLEQYF.

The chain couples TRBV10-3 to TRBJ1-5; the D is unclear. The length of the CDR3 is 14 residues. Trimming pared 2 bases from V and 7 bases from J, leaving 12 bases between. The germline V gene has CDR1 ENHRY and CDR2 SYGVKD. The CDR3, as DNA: TGTGCCATCAGTGAGGGGCAGGCCGGACAGCCCCAGCATTTT. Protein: CAISEGQAGQPQHF.

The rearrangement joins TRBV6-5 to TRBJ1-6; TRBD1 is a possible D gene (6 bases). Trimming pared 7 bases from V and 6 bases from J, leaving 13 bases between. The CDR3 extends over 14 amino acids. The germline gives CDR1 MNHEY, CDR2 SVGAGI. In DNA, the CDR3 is TGTGCCAGCAACAAAGGACAGCCTAATTCACCCCTCCACTTT. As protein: CASNKGQPNSPLHF.

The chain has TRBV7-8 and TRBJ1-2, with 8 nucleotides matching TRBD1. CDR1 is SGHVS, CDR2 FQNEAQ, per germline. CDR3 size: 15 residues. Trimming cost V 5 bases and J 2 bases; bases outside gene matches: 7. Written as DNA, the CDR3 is TGTGCCAGCAGCAAGACAGGGGCTCTCAACTATGGCTACACCTTC. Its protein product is CASSKTGALNYGYTF.

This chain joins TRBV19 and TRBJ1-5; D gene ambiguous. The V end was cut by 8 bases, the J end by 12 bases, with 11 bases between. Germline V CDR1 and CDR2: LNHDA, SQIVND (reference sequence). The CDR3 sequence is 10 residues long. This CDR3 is CASGRQDQHF. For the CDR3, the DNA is TGTGCCAGTGGCCGACAAGACCAGCATTTT.

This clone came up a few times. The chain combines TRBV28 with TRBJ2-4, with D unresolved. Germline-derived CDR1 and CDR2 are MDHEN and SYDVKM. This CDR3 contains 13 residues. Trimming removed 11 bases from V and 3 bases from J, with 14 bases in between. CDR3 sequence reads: CAGSRSSKNIQYF. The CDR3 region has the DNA TGTGCCGGTTCCCGGAGTAGCAAAAACATTCAGTACTTC.

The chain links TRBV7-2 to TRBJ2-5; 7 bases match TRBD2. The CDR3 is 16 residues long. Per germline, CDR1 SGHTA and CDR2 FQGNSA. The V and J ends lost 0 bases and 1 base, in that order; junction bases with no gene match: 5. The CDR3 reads CASSLAFGGGQETQYF. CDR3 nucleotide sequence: TGTGCCAGCAGCTTAGCTTTCGGCGGGGGCCAAGAGACCCAGTACTTC.

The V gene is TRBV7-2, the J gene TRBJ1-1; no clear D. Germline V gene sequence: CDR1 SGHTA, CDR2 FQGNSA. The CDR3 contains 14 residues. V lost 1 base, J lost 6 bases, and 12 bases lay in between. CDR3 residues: CASSLDNLAAEAFF. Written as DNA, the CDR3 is TGTGCCAGCAGCTTAGATAACCTCGCGGCTGAAGCTTTCTTT.